This entry describes one T cell receptor beta chain. The data derive from a study of blood T cell repertoires in COVID-19. Original processing notes: Amplified reference gene primers provided the basis for estimating nucleated cell counts. Sequenced by immunoSEQ multiplex PCR; TCRdb stores in-frame clones only, minus some. The DNA gave D and trimming, while V, J and clone size come from that table. The data show a few hundred thousand clones, more than 75% seen once. The specimen sequenced was PBMCs or T cells enriched from blood (not recorded which). The receptor's source is a woman aged 18-29 years who had recovered from COVID-19.

The CDR3 DNA reads as TGTGCCAGCAGCTTCCCAAGGGGAGAAAAACTGTTTTTT. Translating it yields CASSFPRGEKLFF. The chain employs TRBV5-6 and TRBJ1-4; a possible D gene is TRBD1 (5 bases). The CDR3 extends over 13 amino acids. The V gene lost 2 bases and the J gene lost 8 bases, with 10 bases spanning the gap. In germline, CDR1 is SGHDT, CDR2 YYEEEE.